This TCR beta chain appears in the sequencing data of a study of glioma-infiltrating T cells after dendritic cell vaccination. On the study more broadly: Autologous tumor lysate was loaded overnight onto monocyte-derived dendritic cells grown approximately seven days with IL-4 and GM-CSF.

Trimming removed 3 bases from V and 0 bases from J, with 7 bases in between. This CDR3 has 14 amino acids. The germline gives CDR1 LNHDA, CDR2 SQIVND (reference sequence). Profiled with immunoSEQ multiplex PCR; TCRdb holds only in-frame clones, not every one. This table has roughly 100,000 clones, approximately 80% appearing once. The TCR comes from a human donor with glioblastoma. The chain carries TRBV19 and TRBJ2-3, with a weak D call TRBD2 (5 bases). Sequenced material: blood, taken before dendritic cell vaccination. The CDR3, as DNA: TGTGCCAGTAGTATCAGCGGTAGCACAGATACGCAGTATTTT. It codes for CASSISGSTDTQYF.